This record looks at one T cell receptor beta chain sequence and its context. The antigen it binds to is not known. Base qualities are not recorded, but no much larger clone differs from it by a single base. The data originate from a study of blood T cell repertoires in COVID-19 (TCRdb year 2020). With respect to the entire study: The collaborator samples originated in the United States, Italy and Spain and spanned the acute and convalescent phases of COVID-19. Where available, HLA class I and class II types were taken from metadata supplied by the sample provider and were not determined by assay-based typing. Sample metadata almost always included a de-identified subject ID, COVID-19 status, age in years and sex. Deeply sampled blood TCRbeta repertoires from subjects exposed to, actively infected with, or recovered from COVID-19 were included in the dataset. The repertoires were released in a freely available public database intended as a resource for research on the immune response to SARS-CoV-2. Samples were obtained from the ongoing ImmuneRACE study (first 160 participants) and from 1,254 subjects provided by 6 global collaborators. The prospective study material was composed of cDNA or gDNA derived from T cells, B-cell-depleted T cells, or PBMCs.

One collaborating source in Seattle enrolled patients during active infection and followed them longitudinally through the course of disease. The collaborating institutions used their own protocols to collect whole blood in K2EDTA tubes. Collaborator samples were shipped for TCRbeta analysis as frozen whole blood, isolated PBMCs, or DNA extracted from either sample type. Overall study outcomes, separate from this receptor: The quantity of clinical and demographic metadata differed by source and by participant and was supplied without curation.

TCRbeta CDR3 regions were amplified from genomic DNA using the immunoSEQ Assay, a bias-controlled multiplex PCR. Per the original workflow: The number of nucleated cells in each sample was estimated from the amplification of reference gene primers within the assay. Sequence reads were collapsed and filtered to measure the absolute abundance of every unique TCRbeta CDR3 rearrangement. Productive Simpson clonality was computed per sample as the square root of Simpson's diversity index over productive rearrangements. TCRdb took over this immuneACCESS table, retaining in-frame rearrangements with V and J assigned. Such tables are incomplete; in checked studies, under half of the missing clones stem from an unresolved V gene, and the remainder is unexplained. The V and J calls and clone size are taken from that table; D and trimming were inferred from the DNA. The table for this sample lists around 270,000 clones; roughly 88% of them were counted only once. Of the sample, 0.87% is held by the ten largest clones.

From cysteine to phenylalanine, the CDR3 is 17 amino acids long. The only DNA kept is the CDR3, 51 bases in frame from the first base. CDR1 SGHAT and CDR2 FQNNGV were looked up in the germline V gene. The germline V end is reduced by 1 base and the J end by 9 bases; junction bases left unmatched: 11. The TCR originated in a human donor with COVID-19, enrolled during active disease. The donor label of this sample is uncertain. What was sequenced was peripheral blood. The chain uses TRBV11-2 and TRBJ2-3, with 12 bases aligning to TRBD2. The nucleotide sequence is given as TGTGCCAGCAGCTTAGCACTAGCGGGAGGCCCTCCGTGGACGCAGTATTTT. This encodes CASSLALAGGPPWTQYF.